This TCR beta chain was obtained from a study of T cells after yellow fever vaccination. TCRdb redid the calling of the 5' RACE reads with MiXCR, one entry per CDR3 protein. The profile shows about 94,000 distinct CDR3 sequences, 7.5% to 10% of them singletons. This clonotype was observed a few times. This CDR3 has 12 residues. Trimming removed 5 bases from V and 5 bases from J, with 10 bases in between. Germline values: CDR1 MNHEY, CDR2 SMNVEV (reference sequence). Study-level findings and limits: Overlap between CD4 and CD8 compartments was detected for a small share of clonotypes. Abundant clonotypes from the bulk population could contaminate FACS-sorted repertoires.

This specimen was CD8+ T cells not binding an NS4B(214-222) dextramer, sorted from PBMCs, taken approximately 16 days after the first yellow fever vaccination. The receptor's source is a man younger than 30 who received the YFV17D yellow fever vaccine. This chain connects TRBV27 to TRBJ2-7; maybe TRBD1 (5 bases). The CDR3 is CASSRGGHEQYF. In nucleotides, the CDR3 is TGTGCCAGCAGTAGGGGTGGCCACGAGCAGTACTTC.